The rows below give T cell receptor beta chains drawn from one sample of a study of PD-L1 blockade in urothelial cancer. TCRdb's copy holds only in-frame clones and misses some; the assay was immunoSEQ multiplex PCR. The data contain roughly 55,000 clones, about 86% of them seen just once; the ten biggest clones take up approximately 21%. The sequenced sample was PBMCs, obtained around atezolizumab (anti-PD-L1) treatment. These receptors all stem from a man aged 60-69 years with urothelial cancer. The conserved cysteine and the conserved F or W are not part of the CDR3 here. Fields, in order: D gene, V gene, CDR3 protein. D genes are given only for firm matches.

TRBD1 TRBV5-1 ASSTPGQGSYGYT
. TRBV7-9 ASSHPPVGRTYGYT
TRBD1 TRBV6-1 ASSEVRTGQETQY
. TRBV30 AWIHPGLGGNSPLH
TRBD1 TRBV30 AWSEQGLGGYT
. TRBV18 ASSTRDTGELF
. TRBV29-1 SVAEGQKQQF
. TRBV5-1 ASSLAQGYYEQY
. TRBV30 ARDSRNYGYT
TRBD1 TRBV29-1 SVRNRDRDLLEAF
. TRBV5-4 ASSPDQGNQPQH
. TRBV19 ASSIYPDGYT
TRBD1 TRBV30 AWSASPGQITEAF
TRBD1 TRBV9 ASSPVGTGYPGELF
. TRBV21-1 ASRDRVLPLYGTEAF
. TRBV5-1 ASSSTGDYGYT
. TRBV2 ASRVGSYTTGELF
. TRBV10-1 ASSEFGSYGYT
TRBD1 TRBV9 ASSPPGDRGYGYT
. TRBV19 ASSISPGSYEQY
TRBD2 TRBV9 ASSGGLAADTQY
. TRBV9 ASSVATERTQETQY
. TRBV9 ASSVNPGTIY
TRBD1 TRBV14 ASSQDRSDRGPLQPQH